This T cell receptor beta chain was observed in a study of CD8 T cells in Susac syndrome. It was negative isolation that provided the CD8+ and CD4+ T cells, whereas TEMRA cells were enriched by FACS. Reverse transcription of about 0.45 to 1 ug RNA was performed with random hexamers. Across 54 Vbeta and 13 Jbeta, immunoSEQ multiplex PCR amplified TCR beta CDR3. Using its own MiXCR run on the immunoSEQ multiplex PCR reads, TCRdb lists one record per CDR3 protein. The sample comprises approximately 280,000 distinct CDR3 sequences, roughly 81% of which are singletons, and approximately 0.11% rests with the top ten. This clonotype originated in a human donor with multiple sclerosis. The material sequenced was CD8+ T cells from PBMCs.

The CDR3 is CASSYQGSSDTQYF. Written as DNA, the CDR3 is TGTGCCAGCAGTTACCAGGGAAGTTCAGATACGCAGTATTTT. V is TRBV6-5 and J is TRBJ2-3, with D tentatively TRBD1 (5 bases). The CDR3 consists of 14 residues. Trimming left V 2 bases short and J 4 bases short, with 10 bases between. Germline lookup yields CDR1 MNHEY and CDR2 SVGAGI.